What follows are 10 T cell receptor beta chains derived from one specimen sequenced in a study of shared clonotypes between healthy human individuals. This table comes from immunoSEQ multiplex PCR, and its TCRdb copy is limited to in-frame clones, with some not included. The data show fewer than 600,000 clones, more than 70% seen once. The sequencing sample was made of PBMCs. The receptors were gathered from a woman in her thirties or forties in good health. Some clones in this sample may be carry-over from other donors' samples.

This clone has only one observation. This chain joins TRBV6-5 and TRBJ1-5; D unresolved. Per the germline V gene, CDR1 is MNHEY and CDR2 is SVGAGI. The CDR3 runs to 13 residues. Trimming removed 6 bases from V and 4 bases from J, with 10 bases in between. The DNA of the CDR3 is TGTGCCAGCAGCCAATATGGGAATCAGCCCCAGCATTTT. This translates into CASSQYGNQPQHF.

This clone was observed a few times. CDR3 nucleotide sequence: TGTGCCAGCAGTGACTCAGTCAGCTCCTACAATGAGCAGTTCTTC. It specifies CASSDSVSSYNEQFF. The chain employs TRBV6-4 and TRBJ2-1, with D unresolved. Germline CDR1 reads MRHNA; CDR2 reads SNTAGT. The CDR3 has 15 amino acids. Trimming left V 0 bases short and J 0 bases short, with 6 bases between.

The rearrangement links TRBV2 to TRBJ2-7; 9 nucleotides line up with TRBD2. Germline V gene data show CDR1 as SNHLY and CDR2 as FYNNEI. Trimming took 7 bases from V and 2 from J; bases not matched to a gene: 6. The CDR3 has 14 amino acids. CDR3 sequence reads: CASISKRGAYEQYF. CDR3 sequence (DNA): TGTGCCAGCATCTCAAAGCGGGGGGCCTACGAGCAGTACTTC.

The V call is TRBV5-1, the J call TRBJ2-2; no clear D gene. CDR1 and CDR2 (germline): SGHRS, YFSETQ. The V gene lost 0 bases and the J gene lost 0 bases, with 9 bases spanning the gap. CDR3 length: 16 residues. The CDR3 here is CASSLAPTSNTGELFF. In nucleotides, the CDR3 is TGCGCCAGCAGCTTGGCCCCGACCTCGAACACCGGGGAGCTGTTTTTT.

Note on this clone: Only one base separates this from a far larger clonotype, so it likely reflects a read error. The V call is TRBV4-1, the J call TRBJ2-2; TRBD2 agrees at 11 bases. This CDR3 comprises 17 residues. Germline values: CDR1 MGHRA, CDR2 YSYEKL. Germline trimming cut 3 bases from V and 2 bases from J; bases unmatched to any gene: 5. The CDR3 is CASSQTSGTGNTGELFF. The CDR3 DNA reads TGCGCCAGCAGCCAGACTAGCGGGACAGGTAACACCGGGGAGCTGTTTTTT.

To note about this clone: The same CDR3 arises from other DNA sequences in this sample as well. The chain employs TRBV9 and TRBJ1-2; a weak D match, TRBD1 (5 bases). CDR3 length: 13 residues. With 2 bases removed from V and 2 bases from J, the gap between germline ends came to 7 bases. Germline CDR1 SGDLS, CDR2 YYNGEE. The CDR3 bases are TGTGCCAGCAGCGTTGGGGGAAACTATGGCTACACCTTC. Translated, it gives CASSVGGNYGYTF.

About this clone: This may be a read error, as it is one base from a much larger clone. Other DNA sequences of this sample code for an identical CDR3. The chain links TRBV6-5 to TRBJ2-7; 7 nucleotides match TRBD1. Germline V gene data show CDR1 as MNHEY and CDR2 as SVGAGI. Trimming took 6 bases from V and 2 from J; bases not matched to a gene: 1. The CDR3 spans 12 residues. CDR3 bases: TGTGCCAGCAGGGGGACAGCCTACGAGCAGTACTTC. Protein sequence: CASRGTAYEQYF.

The J gene is TRBJ2-1, the V gene TRBV7-6; 10 nucleotides match TRBD2. Germline V lookup: CDR1 SGHVS, CDR2 FNYEAQ. V dropped 4 bases and J dropped 6; count of bases not matched to a gene: 6. CDR3 size: 15 residues. This chain's CDR3 is CASSSSEREGNEQFF. The CDR3 DNA reads as TGTGCCAGCAGCTCCTCTGAGCGGGAGGGCAATGAGCAGTTCTTC.

About this clone: A single base is all that separates this from a far larger clone, so a read error is likely. Other DNA sequences in this sample translate to the same CDR3. The gene calls are TRBV5-4 and TRBJ2-7, with TRBD2 identical over 7 bases. The CDR3 consists of 15 residues. Per germline, CDR1 SGHNT and CDR2 YYREEE (reference sequence). The CDR3 DNA follows: TGTGCCAGTAGCTTGGCCCGCGGGAGCATCCGCGAGCAGTACTTC. Protein: CASSLARGSIREQYF. Combining the CDR3 with reference TRBV5-4 and TRBJ2-7 gives the whole variable domain ETGVTQSPTHLIKTRGQQVTLRCSSQSGHNTVSWYQQALGQGPQFIFQYYREEENGRGNFPPRFSGLQFPNYSSELNVNALELDDSALYLCASSLARGSIREQYFGPGTRLTVT.

As to this clone: With only one base between it and a far larger clone, this is likely a read error. The V call is TRBV2, the J call TRBJ1-5; maybe TRBD1 (5 bases). This CDR3 is 13 amino acids long. The V gene's germline CDR1 is SNHLY and CDR2 FYNNEI. V dropped 9 bases and J dropped 9 bases, with 18 bases sitting between them. The CDR3 loop is CASHGAGKVPQHF. As DNA, the CDR3 is TGTGCCAGTCACGGGGCAGGGAAGGTGCCCCAGCATTTT.